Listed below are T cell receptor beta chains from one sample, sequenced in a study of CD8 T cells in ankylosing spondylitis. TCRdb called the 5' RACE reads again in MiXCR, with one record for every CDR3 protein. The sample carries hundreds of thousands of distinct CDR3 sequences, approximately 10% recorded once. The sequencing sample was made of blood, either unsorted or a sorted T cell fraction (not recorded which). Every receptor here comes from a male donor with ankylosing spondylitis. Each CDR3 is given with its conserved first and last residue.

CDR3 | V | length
CASSLTGTHGYTF | TRBV12-3/TRBV12-4 | 13
CAISDRPQGEGTEAFF | TRBV10-3 | 16
CASSFGTGAGNTIYF | TRBV7-2 | 15
CASSNPDPSGDEQYF | TRBV6-2/TRBV6-3 | 15
CASRLGQFLGAQYF | TRBV6-2/TRBV6-3 | 14
CASLTTQGAYGYTF | TRBV2 | 14
CASSLGGPPRGGYTF | TRBV7-8 | 15
CASSFQGVAQYF | TRBV7-2 | 12
CASSVGSFMNTEAFF | TRBV9 | 15
CSARDYATGEKLFF | TRBV20-1 | 14
CASSQDWATEAFF | TRBV4-3 | 13
CASSLRSGASYEQYF | TRBV7-2 | 15
CAISETGKRDYTF | TRBV10-3 | 13
CSAIPWGAEYGYTF | TRBV20-1 | 14
CASSPRIGETQYF | TRBV4-1 | 13
CAWDRMNTEAFF | TRBV30 | 12
CASSRYTPAQGSQPQHF | TRBV6-1 | 17
CSASYRAGSDEQFF | TRBV20-1 | 14
CASSYEVANTGELFF | TRBV5-1 | 15
CASSYGGSGRRYTF | TRBV6-2/TRBV6-3 | 14
CSARIRQGGGYTF | TRBV20-1 | 13
CSARVGYSNQPQHF | TRBV20-1 | 14
CASSRRDLFYEQYF | TRBV6-1 | 14
CSARATGREPQHF | TRBV20-1 | 13
CASSPTVQGSPLHF | TRBV7-2 | 14
CARTAQQNTEAFF | TRBV19 | 13